One and the same sample provided the 15 T cell receptor beta chains below, sequenced in a study of early T cells in non-severe SARS-CoV-2 infection. One entry per CDR3 protein, called by TCRdb with MiXCR from the 5' RACE reads. The profile covers about 36,000 distinct CDR3 sequences, with 6% to 7.5% appearing a single time and around 25% taken by the ten largest. The input for sequencing was whole blood, taken at baseline. These receptors came from an adult who was a healthcare worker with PCR-confirmed SARS-CoV-2 infection or an uninfected control (not recorded which).

This clonotype showed up many times. The chain employs TRBV7-6 and TRBJ2-7, with D possibly TRBD1 on 6 matching bases. CDR1 is SGHVS and CDR2 is FNYEAQ in the germline V gene. With 5 bases removed from V and 6 bases from J, the gap between germline ends came to 23 bases. This CDR3 has 16 amino acids. Written as DNA, the CDR3 is TGTGCCAGCAGCCCACGCCAATCCACAGGGACGGCCGAGCAGTACTTC. This sequence encodes CASSPRQSTGTAEQYF.

This clonotype turned up a few times. The V and J genes are TRBV6-6 and TRBJ1-2; D perhaps matches TRBD1 (5 bases). The germline V gene encodes CDR1 MNHNY and CDR2 SVGAGI (reference sequence). The CDR3 runs to 11 residues. V was shortened by 6 bases and J by 13 bases, with 15 bases between the two germline ends. CDR3 in amino acids: CASSPGGTITF. The CDR3 DNA reads as TGTGCCAGCAGCCCCGGGGGGACCATCACCTTC.

This clonotype occurred many times. The J gene is TRBJ2-3, the V gene TRBV3-1, with D possibly being TRBD1 or TRBD2 (5 bases each). Germline V CDR1 and CDR2: LGHDT, YNNKEL (reference sequence). This CDR3 is built from 14 residues. V was shortened by 1 base and J by 5 bases, with 10 bases between the two germline ends. The CDR3 DNA sequence: TGTGCCAGCAGCCAAGCTGGGACGGAAGATACGCAGTATTTT. Protein product: CASSQAGTEDTQYF.

This clonotype was recorded a few times. The V and J genes are TRBV6-5 and TRBJ1-5; D is perhaps TRBD1 (5 bases). Germline CDR1 reads MNHEY; CDR2 reads SVGAGI. Between the trimmed V and J ends, which lost 6 bases and 0 bases, there was a span of 15 bases. The CDR3 is 16 residues long. CDR3 residues: CASSPAGGYSNQPQHF. CDR3 bases: TGTGCCAGCAGCCCGGCGGGGGGTTATAGCAATCAGCCCCAGCATTTT.

This clonotype was counted a few times. The CDR3 coding sequence is TGTGCTAGTGGTTTGGGTAACCTAAATGAGCAGTTCTTC. Protein: CASGLGNLNEQFF. The chain recombines TRBV12-5 with TRBJ2-1; D gene unclear. Germline CDR1 is LGHNT and CDR2 is FRNRAP. Trimming removed 1 base from V and 7 bases from J, with 8 bases in between. The CDR3 extends over 13 amino acids. Based on the CDR3 plus reference TRBV12-5 and TRBJ2-1, the full variable domain is DARVTQTPRHKVTEMGQEVTMRCQPILGHNTVFWYRQTMMQGLELLAYFRNRAPLDDSGMPKDRFSAEMPDATLATLKIQPSEPRDSAVYFCASGLGNLNEQFFGPGTRLTVL.

The chain employs TRBV7-9 and TRBJ1-2; D uncertain. CDR3 length equals 15 residues. CDR1 is SEHNR, CDR2 FQNEAQ, per germline (reference sequence). V was pared by 4 bases and J by 8 bases, with 20 bases between. The CDR3: CASSSNQVGVGGYTF. The CDR3 DNA reads as TGTGCCAGCAGCTCCAACCAGGTTGGGGTAGGAGGCTACACCTTC. The variable domain in full, completed from reference TRBV7-9 and TRBJ1-2, reads DTGVSQNPRHKITKRGQNVTFRCDPISEHNRLYWYRQTLGQGPEFLTYFQNEAQLEKSRLLSDRFSAERPKGSFSTLEIQRTEQGDSAMYLCASSSNQVGVGGYTFGSGTRLTVV.

The chain recombines TRBV7-2 with TRBJ2-5; TRBD2 matches at 10 bases. CDR1 is SGHTA and CDR2 is FQGNSA in the germline V gene. V shed 8 bases and J 2 bases; nucleotides not matched to a gene: 2. CDR3 length: 13 residues. This CDR3 is CASRLAGQETQYF. Written as DNA, the CDR3 is TGTGCCAGCCGACTAGCGGGTCAAGAGACCCAGTACTTC.

This clonotype occurred a few times. The chain uses TRBV28 and TRBJ2-7; tentatively, D is TRBD2 (6 bases). Trimming took 6 bases from V and 2 from J, leaving 11 bases between them. Germline-derived CDR1 and CDR2 are MDHEN and SYDVKM. This CDR3 region has 13 residues. DNA for the CDR3: TGTGCCAGCAGGTTGACTAGTACCTACGAGCAGTACTTC. This codes for CASRLTSTYEQYF.

This clonotype came up a few times. The V and J genes are TRBV6-5 and TRBJ1-2, with TRBD1 matching over 8 bases. There are 14 residues in the CDR3. J gave up 7 bases and V 4 bases, and 8 bases lay outside the gene matches. Germline CDR1 reads MNHEY; CDR2 reads SVGAGI. Here the CDR3 DNA reads TGTGCCAGCAGTTCCCTTGGACAGGGCGGTGGCTACACCTTC. Residues: CASSSLGQGGGYTF.

V usage is TRBV7-2 and J usage is TRBJ1-2; 9 nucleotides agree with TRBD1. V gave up 4 bases and J gave up 8 bases; unmatched junction bases: 5. The CDR3 has 13 residues. Germline V gene lookup returns CDR1 SGHTA and CDR2 FQGNSA. The CDR3 DNA is TGTGCCAGCAGCTCGGGACAGGGAAGCGGCTACACCTTC. It is translated as CASSSGQGSGYTF.

This clonotype was picked up many times. The genes are TRBV20-1 and TRBJ2-1; TRBD2 might be the D (6 bases). Trimming took 5 bases from V and 6 from J, leaving 14 bases between them. This CDR3 is 13 amino acids long. Per the germline V gene, CDR1 is DFQATT and CDR2 is SNEGSKA (reference sequence). The CDR3 DNA sequence: TGCAGTGCTCGCATTAGCGGCACCAATGAGCAGTTCTTC. This translates into CSARISGTNEQFF.

This clonotype showed up just a few times. The chain combines TRBV29-1 with TRBJ1-2, with D perhaps TRBD1 (5 bases). The germline V gene has CDR1 SQVTM and CDR2 ANQGSEA. The CDR3 is 12 amino acids. Trimming pared 0 bases from V and 7 bases from J, leaving 9 bases between. For the CDR3, the DNA is TGCAGCGTTGAAGATCAAAGGGGTGGCTACACCTTC. This encodes CSVEDQRGGYTF.

In this sample, this clonotype turned up a few times. The rearrangement links TRBV18 to TRBJ2-5; D tentatively reads TRBD1 or TRBD2 (5 bases each). The CDR3 is 13 residues long. V was trimmed by 3 bases and J by 3 bases, leaving 8 bases between them. The V gene's germline CDR1 is KGHSH and CDR2 LQKENI. CDR3 coding DNA: TGTGCCAGCTCACCGGGGGTTAAAGAGACCCAGTACTTC. Its protein product is CASSPGVKETQYF. The whole variable domain, remainder taken from reference TRBV18 and TRBJ2-5, is NAGVMQNPRHLVRRRGQEARLRCSPMKGHSHVYWYRQLPEEGLKFMVYLQKENIIDESGMPKERFSAEFPKEGPSILRIQQVVRGDSAAYFCASSPGVKETQYFGPGTRLLVL.

This clonotype was counted between two and nine times. One junction end does not reproduce the germline sequence, and a read error may be involved. The chain recombines TRBV6-2 or TRBV6-3 with TRBJ1-3; no firm D call. This CDR3 comprises 15 residues. Germline V lookup: CDR1 MNHEY, CDR2 SVGEGT. The CDR3 DNA follows: TGTGCCAGCAGTTCCGGACGGAGCTCTGAAAACACCATATATTTT. Protein product: CASSSGRSSENTIYF.

The rearrangement links TRBV7-2 to TRBJ1-1, with 7 bases that match TRBD1. The CDR3 runs to 17 residues. Germline loops: CDR1 SGHTA, CDR2 FQGNSA. V lost 5 bases to trimming and J lost 4 bases; unmatched junction nucleotides: 16. The CDR3 loop is CASSHLRTGFVGTEAFF. CDR3 nucleotides: TGTGCCAGCAGCCATTTAAGGACAGGTTTTGTTGGCACTGAAGCTTTCTTT.